This TCR beta chain was identified in a study of blood T cell repertoires in COVID-19. Study-wide context: Sites in the United States, Italy and Spain provided acute and convalescent COVID-19 samples.

This clone turned up a few times. The table came from immunoSEQ multiplex PCR; TCRdb's copy has only in-frame clones and leaves some out. Among approximately 220,000 clones listed, roughly 85% were seen once. Germline CDR1 MNHEY, CDR2 SVGAGI. V was pared by 0 bases and J by 0 bases, with 9 bases between. The CDR3 spans 15 residues. Sequences were obtained from PBMCs or T cells enriched from blood (not recorded which). This clonotype was obtained from a man aged 35 to 55 who had recovered from COVID-19. This rearrangement joins TRBV6-5 to TRBJ2-7; D gene uncertain. The CDR3 region has the DNA TGTGCCAGCAGTTACTCGTATGAGCCCTCCTACGAGCAGTACTTC. Encoded protein: CASSYSYEPSYEQYF.